The entry that follows covers one TCR beta chain sequence. Methods used by the authors: Estimated nucleated cell counts came from reference gene primer amplification. The data were produced by immunoSEQ multiplex PCR, yet TCRdb's version contains in-frame clones alone and is incomplete. D and trimming come from the DNA, and the V and J calls and clone size come from that table. Among fewer than 250,000 clones, roughly 80% were seen once, and the ten largest hold 5.5% to 7.5%. The source of the sample is a study of blood T cell repertoires in COVID-19. Study summary: Nucleic acid was either cDNA or gDNA, and it came from T cells, B-cell-depleted T cells, or PBMCs.

The CDR3 contains 13 residues. V lost 10 bases and J 0 bases, leaving 11 bases between the germline ends. Per the germline V gene, CDR1 is MNHEY and CDR2 is SVGAGI. This clonotype originated in a woman aged 55-69 years with active or convalescent COVID-19. This rearrangement joins TRBV6-5 to TRBJ2-3, with TRBD1 as a possible D gene (5 bases). Sequencing input: peripheral blood. CDR3 protein: CATRKGSTDTQYF. DNA for the CDR3: TGTGCCACCCGGAAGGGGAGCACAGATACGCAGTATTTT.